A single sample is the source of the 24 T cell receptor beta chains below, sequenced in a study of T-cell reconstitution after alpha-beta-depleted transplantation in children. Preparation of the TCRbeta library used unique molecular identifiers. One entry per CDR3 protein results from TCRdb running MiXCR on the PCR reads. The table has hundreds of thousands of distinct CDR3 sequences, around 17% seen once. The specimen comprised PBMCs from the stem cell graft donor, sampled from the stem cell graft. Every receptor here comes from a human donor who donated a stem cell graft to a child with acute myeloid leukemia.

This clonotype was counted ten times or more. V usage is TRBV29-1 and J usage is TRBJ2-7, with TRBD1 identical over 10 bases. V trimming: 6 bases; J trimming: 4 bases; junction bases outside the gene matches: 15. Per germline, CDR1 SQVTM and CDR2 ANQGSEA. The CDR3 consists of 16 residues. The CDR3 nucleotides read TGCAGCGTCCTTTCGGGACAGGGGAGGCTCAGATACGAGCAGTACTTC. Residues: CSVLSGQGRLRYEQYF.

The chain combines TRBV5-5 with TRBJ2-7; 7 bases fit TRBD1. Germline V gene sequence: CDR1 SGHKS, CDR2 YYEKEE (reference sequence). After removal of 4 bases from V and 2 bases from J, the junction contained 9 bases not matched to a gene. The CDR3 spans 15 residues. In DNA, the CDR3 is TGTGCCAGCAGCCCCACCGGGACAGTTACCTACGAGCAGTACGTC. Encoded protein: CASSPTGTVTYEQYV.

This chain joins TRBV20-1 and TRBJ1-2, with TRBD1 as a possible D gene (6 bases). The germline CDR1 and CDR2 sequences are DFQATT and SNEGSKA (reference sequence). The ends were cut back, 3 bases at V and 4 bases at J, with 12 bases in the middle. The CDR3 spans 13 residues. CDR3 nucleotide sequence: TGCAGTGCTAGGGGACGGGGGGCCTATGGCTACACCTTC. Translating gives CSARGRGAYGYTF.

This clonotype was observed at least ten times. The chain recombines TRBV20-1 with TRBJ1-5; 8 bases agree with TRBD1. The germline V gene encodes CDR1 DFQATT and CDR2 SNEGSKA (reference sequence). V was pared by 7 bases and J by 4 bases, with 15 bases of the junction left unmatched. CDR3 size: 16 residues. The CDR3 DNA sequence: TGCAGTGTCTCTCGGGGCGGGCAGGGGGCTAATCAGCCCCAGCATTTT. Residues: CSVSRGGQGANQPQHF.

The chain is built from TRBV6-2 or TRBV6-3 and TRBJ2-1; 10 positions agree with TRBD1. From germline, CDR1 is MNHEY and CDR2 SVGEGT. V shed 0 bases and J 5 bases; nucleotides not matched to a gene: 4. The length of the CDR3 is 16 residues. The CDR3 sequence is CASSYSDRGWNNEQFF. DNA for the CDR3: TGTGCCAGCAGTTACTCGGACAGGGGGTGGAACAATGAGCAGTTCTTC.

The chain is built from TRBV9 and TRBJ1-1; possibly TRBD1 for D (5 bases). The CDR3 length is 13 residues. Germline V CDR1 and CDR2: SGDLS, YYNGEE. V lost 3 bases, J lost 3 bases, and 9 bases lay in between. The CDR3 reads CASSEKGYTEAFF. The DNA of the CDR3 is TGTGCCAGCAGCGAAAAGGGGTACACTGAAGCTTTCTTT. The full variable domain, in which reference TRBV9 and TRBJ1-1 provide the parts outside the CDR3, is DSGVTQTPKHLITATGQRVTLRCSPRSGDLSVYWYQQSLDQGLQFLIQYYNGEERAKGNILERFSAQQFPDLHSELNLSSLELGDSALYFCASSEKGYTEAFFGQGTRLTVV.

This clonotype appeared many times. CDR3 loop: CASSAGNTEAFF. The CDR3 region has the DNA TGTGCCAGCAGCGCAGGGAACACTGAAGCTTTCTTT. The V and J genes are TRBV25-1 and TRBJ1-1; D gene ambiguous. V lost 6 bases, J lost 1 base, and 6 bases lay in between. This CDR3 has 12 residues. Germline V CDR1 and CDR2: MGHDK, SYGVNS.

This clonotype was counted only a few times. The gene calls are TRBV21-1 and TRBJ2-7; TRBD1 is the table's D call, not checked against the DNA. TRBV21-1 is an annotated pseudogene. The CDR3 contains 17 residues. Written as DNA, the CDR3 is TGTGCCAGCAGCGAAAATAAGGACAGGGTACCTTCCTACGAGCAGTACGTC. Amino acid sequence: CASSENKDRVPSYEQYV.

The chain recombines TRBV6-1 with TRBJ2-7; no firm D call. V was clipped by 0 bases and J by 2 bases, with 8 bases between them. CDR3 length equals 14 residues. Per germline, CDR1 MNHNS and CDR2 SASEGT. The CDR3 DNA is TGTGCCAGCAGTGAAGCGCCGTGGACCTACGAGCAGTACGTC. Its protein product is CASSEAPWTYEQYV.

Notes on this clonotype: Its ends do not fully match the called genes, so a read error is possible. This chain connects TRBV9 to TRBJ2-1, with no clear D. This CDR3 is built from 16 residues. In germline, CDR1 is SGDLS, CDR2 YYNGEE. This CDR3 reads CASSSMGLPSYDEQFF. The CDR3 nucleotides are TGTGCCAGCAGCTCGATGGGCTTACCGTCCTACGATGAGCAGTTCTTC.

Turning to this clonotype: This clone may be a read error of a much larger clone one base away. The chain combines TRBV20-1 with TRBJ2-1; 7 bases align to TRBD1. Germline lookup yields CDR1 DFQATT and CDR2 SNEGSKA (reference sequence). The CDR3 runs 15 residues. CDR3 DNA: TGCAGTGCTAGAGACACAGGGGAAAACTACAATGAGCGGTTCTTC. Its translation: CSARDTGENYNERFF.

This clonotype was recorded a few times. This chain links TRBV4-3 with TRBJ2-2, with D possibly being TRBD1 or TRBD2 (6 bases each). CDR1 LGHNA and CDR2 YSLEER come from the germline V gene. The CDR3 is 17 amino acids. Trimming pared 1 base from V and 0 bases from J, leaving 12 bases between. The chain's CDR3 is CASSQGRGTSNTGELFF. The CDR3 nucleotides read TGCGCCAGCAGCCAAGGGCGCGGGACATCGAACACCGGGGAGCTGTTTTTT.

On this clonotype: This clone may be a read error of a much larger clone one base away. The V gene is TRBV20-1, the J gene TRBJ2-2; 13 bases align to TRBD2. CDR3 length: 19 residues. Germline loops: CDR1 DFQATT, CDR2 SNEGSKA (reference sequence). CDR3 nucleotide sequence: TGCAGGGCTAGAGCTAGGCGAGGACTAGCGGGGGACGTCACCGGGGAGCTGTTTTTT. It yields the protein CRARARRGLAGDVTGELFF.

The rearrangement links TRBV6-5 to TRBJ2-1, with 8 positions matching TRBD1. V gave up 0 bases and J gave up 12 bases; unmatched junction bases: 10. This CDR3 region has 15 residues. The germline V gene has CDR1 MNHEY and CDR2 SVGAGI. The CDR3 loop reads CASSYSGTGLGGQFF. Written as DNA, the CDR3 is TGTGCCAGCAGTTACTCCGGGACAGGCCTCGGGGGGCAGTTCTTC.

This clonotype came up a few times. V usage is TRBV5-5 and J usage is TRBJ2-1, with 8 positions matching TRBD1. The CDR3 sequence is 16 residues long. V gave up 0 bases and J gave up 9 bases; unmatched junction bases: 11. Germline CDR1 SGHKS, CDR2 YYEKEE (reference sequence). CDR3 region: CASSLGAGQGIGEQFF. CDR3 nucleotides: TGTGCCAGCAGCTTGGGCGCTGGACAGGGTATAGGTGAGCAGTTCTTC.

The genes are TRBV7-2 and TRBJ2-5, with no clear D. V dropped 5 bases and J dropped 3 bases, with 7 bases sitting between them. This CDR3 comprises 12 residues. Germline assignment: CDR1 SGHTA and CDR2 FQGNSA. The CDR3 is CASSQRKETQYF. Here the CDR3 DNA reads TGTGCCAGCAGCCAAAGGAAAGAGACCCAGTACTTC.

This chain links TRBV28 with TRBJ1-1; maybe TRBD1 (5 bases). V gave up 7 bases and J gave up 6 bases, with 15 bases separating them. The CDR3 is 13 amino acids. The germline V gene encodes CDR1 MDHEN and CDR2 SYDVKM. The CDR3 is CASTPIRGAEAFF. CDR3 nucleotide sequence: TGTGCCAGCACGCCGATCCGGGGGGCTGAAGCTTTCTTT. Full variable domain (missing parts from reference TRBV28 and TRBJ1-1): DVKVTQSSRYLVKRTGEKVFLECVQDMDHENMFWYRQDPGLGLRLIYFSYDVKMKEKGDIPEGYSVSREKKERFSLILESASTNQTSMYLCASTPIRGAEAFFGQGTRLTVV.

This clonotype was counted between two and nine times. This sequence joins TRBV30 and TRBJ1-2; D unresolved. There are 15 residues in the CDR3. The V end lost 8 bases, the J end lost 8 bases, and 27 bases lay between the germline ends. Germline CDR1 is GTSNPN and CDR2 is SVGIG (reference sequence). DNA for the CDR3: TGTGCCGGCCGAGTGAACCCCAGAGGAGGCGGGGGCTACACCTTC. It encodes CAGRVNPRGGGGYTF.

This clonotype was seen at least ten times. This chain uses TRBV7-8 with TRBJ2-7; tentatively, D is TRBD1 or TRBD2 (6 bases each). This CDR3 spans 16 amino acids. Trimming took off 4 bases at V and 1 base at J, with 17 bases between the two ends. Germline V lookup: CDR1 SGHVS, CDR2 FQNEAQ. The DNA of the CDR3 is TGTGCCAGCAGCTGGAGAGGGCAGGGGACTTCCTACGAGCAGTACTTC. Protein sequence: CASSWRGQGTSYEQYF.

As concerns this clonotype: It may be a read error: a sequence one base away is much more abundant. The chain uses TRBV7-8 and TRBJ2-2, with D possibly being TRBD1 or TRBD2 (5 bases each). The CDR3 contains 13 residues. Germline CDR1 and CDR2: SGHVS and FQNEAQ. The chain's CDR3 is CASSLDVTGDLFF. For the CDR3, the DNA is TGTGCCAGCAGCTTAGATGTCACCGGGGACCTGTTTTTT.

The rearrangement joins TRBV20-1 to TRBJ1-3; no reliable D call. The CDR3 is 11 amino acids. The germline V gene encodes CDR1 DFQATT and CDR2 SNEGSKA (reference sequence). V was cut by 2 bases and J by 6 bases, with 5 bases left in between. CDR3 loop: CSARSLNTIYF. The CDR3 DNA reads TGCAGTGCTAGATCGTTAAACACCATATATTTT.

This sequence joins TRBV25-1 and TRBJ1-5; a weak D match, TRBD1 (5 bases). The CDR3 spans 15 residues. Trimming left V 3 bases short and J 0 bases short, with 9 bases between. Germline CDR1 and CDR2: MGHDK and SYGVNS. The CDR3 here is CASSEGQNSNQPQHF. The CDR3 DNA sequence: TGTGCCAGCAGTGAGGGGCAGAATAGCAATCAGCCCCAGCATTTT.

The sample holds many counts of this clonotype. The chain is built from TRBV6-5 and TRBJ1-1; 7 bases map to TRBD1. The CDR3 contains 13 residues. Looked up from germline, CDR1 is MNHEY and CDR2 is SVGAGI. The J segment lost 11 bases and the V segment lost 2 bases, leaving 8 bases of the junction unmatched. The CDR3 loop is CASSYPNRGPAFF. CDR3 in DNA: TGTGCCAGCAGTTACCCAAACAGGGGTCCGGCTTTCTTT.

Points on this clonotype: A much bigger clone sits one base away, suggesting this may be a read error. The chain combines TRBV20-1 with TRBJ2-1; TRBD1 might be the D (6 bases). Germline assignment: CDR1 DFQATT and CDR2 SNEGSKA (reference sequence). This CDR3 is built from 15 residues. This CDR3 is CSAATGGSSCNEQFF. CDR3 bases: TGCAGTGCTGCGACAGGTGGGAGCTCCTGCAATGAGCAGTTCTTC.